These 13 T cell receptor beta chains were sequenced from one sample in a study of blood T cell repertoires in COVID-19. Produced via immunoSEQ multiplex PCR; TCRdb's table is partial and in-frame only. There are around 89,000 clones in the sample; about two thirds occur only once, and 13% to 15% lies in the top ten. What was sequenced was peripheral blood. Receptors were obtained from a woman over 75 with acute or convalescent COVID-19.

This clone was counted a few times. V usage is TRBV10-3 and J usage is TRBJ1-3; the match to TRBD1 covers 7 bases. Trimming removed 6 bases from V and 0 bases from J; junction bases left unmatched: 2. CDR3 length equals 14 residues. The germline CDR1 and CDR2 sequences are ENHRY and SYGVKD. CDR3 loop: CAIRRTGSGNTIYF. The CDR3, as DNA: TGTGCCATCAGAAGGACAGGCTCTGGAAACACCATATATTTT.

J is TRBJ2-5 and V is TRBV18; perhaps TRBD1 as D (5 bases). CDR3 size: 18 residues. Trimming removed 3 bases at V and 1 base at J, with 21 bases between. Germline CDR1 is KGHSH and CDR2 is LQKENI. Here the CDR3 reads CASSPGLADRISQETQYF. CDR3 nucleotide sequence: TGTGCCAGCTCACCGGGCCTTGCCGACAGAATATCCCAAGAGACCCAGTACTTC.

This chain joins TRBV27 and TRBJ2-1; D unclear. The CDR3 covers 12 residues. Trimming stripped 4 bases from V and 3 bases from J, with 4 bases between. Germline V gene sequence: CDR1 MNHEY, CDR2 SMNVEV (reference sequence). The DNA for the CDR3 is TGTGCCAGCAGTTCAAACTACAATGAGCAGTTCTTC. As protein: CASSSNYNEQFF.

The chain uses TRBV30 and TRBJ1-2, with 7 bases matching TRBD1. Germline CDR1 is GTSNPN and CDR2 is SVGIG (reference sequence). Germline trimming cut 5 bases from V and 8 bases from J; bases unmatched to any gene: 11. The CDR3 runs to 13 residues. In DNA, the CDR3 is TGTGCCTGGGAGAGACAGGGTGGAGGAGGCTACACCTTC. This sequence encodes CAWERQGGGGYTF.

The V and J genes are TRBV19 and TRBJ1-3; TRBD1 is a possible D gene (6 bases). Trimming shortened V by 5 bases and J by 0 bases, and 11 bases separated the two germline ends. The CDR3 is 15 amino acids. CDR1 is LNHDA and CDR2 is SQIVND in the germline V gene (reference sequence). The CDR3 bases are TGTGCCAGTAGTGTACAGGGATTCTCTGGAAACACCATATATTTT. As protein: CASSVQGFSGNTIYF.

This clone was detected many times. The gene calls are TRBV4-1 and TRBJ2-2; the match to TRBD2 covers 7 bases. CDR1 is MGHRA and CDR2 is YSYEKL in the germline V gene. The CDR3 is 16 residues long. The ends lost 1 base at V and 3 bases at J; junction bases unmatched: 5. The CDR3 bases are TGCGCCAGCAGCCAAGTGACGGGGGGTTACACCGGGGAGCTGTTTTTT. Protein: CASSQVTGGYTGELFF.

V usage is TRBV7-9 and J usage is TRBJ2-7; 7 nucleotides line up with TRBD1. From germline, CDR1 is SEHNR and CDR2 FQNEAQ (reference sequence). The CDR3 is 15 amino acids. V was pared by 4 bases and J by 2 bases, with 8 bases of the junction left unmatched. CDR3 region: CASSSGQTSPYEQYF. The CDR3 coding sequence is TGTGCCAGCAGCTCGGGACAGACGTCTCCCTACGAGCAGTACTTC. The full variable domain, with the rest looked up from reference TRBV7-9 and TRBJ2-7, is DTGVSQNPRHKITKRGQNVTFRCDPISEHNRLYWYRQTLGQGPEFLTYFQNEAQLEKSRLLSDRFSAERPKGSFSTLEIQRTEQGDSAMYLCASSSGQTSPYEQYFGPGTRLTVT.

V is TRBV19 and J is TRBJ1-1; the match to TRBD1 covers 9 bases. The V gene end was trimmed by 10 bases and the J gene end by 3 bases; junction bases not matched to a gene: 6. CDR3 length: 13 residues. From germline, CDR1 is LNHDA and CDR2 SQIVND (reference sequence). This CDR3 reads CATNRDRDTEAFF. CDR3 DNA sequence: TGTGCCACAAACCGGGACAGGGACACTGAAGCTTTCTTT.

This clone was detected once. This chain links TRBV29-1 with TRBJ1-1; D unclear. The CDR3 is 13 residues long. Germline V CDR1 and CDR2: SQVTM, ANQGSEA. Trimming stripped 4 bases from V and 1 base from J, with 10 bases between. CDR3 sequence (DNA): TGCAGCGTTGGCGGGGAAACGAACACTGAAGCTTTCTTT. This sequence encodes CSVGGETNTEAFF.

CDR3: CSAPTGDNEKLFF. CDR3 in DNA: TGCAGCGCTCCGACAGGGGATAATGAAAAACTGTTTTTT. This chain joins TRBV29-1 and TRBJ1-4, with 8 nucleotides matching TRBD1. Germline assignment: CDR1 SQVTM and CDR2 ANQGSEA. CDR3 length equals 13 residues. J lost 4 bases, V lost 7 bases, and 5 bases had no gene match.

This clone was observed a handful of times. The rearrangement links TRBV29-1 to TRBJ1-4; TRBD1 matches 11 bases. The V gene end was trimmed by 6 bases and the J gene end by 3 bases; junction bases not matched to a gene: 9. CDR1 and CDR2 from the germline V gene are SQVTM and ANQGSEA. The CDR3 has 16 amino acids. The CDR3 protein is CSVAGTGGEPNEKLFF. The CDR3 coding sequence is TGCAGCGTCGCCGGGACAGGGGGAGAACCTAATGAAAAACTGTTTTTT.

This sequence joins TRBV29-1 and TRBJ1-2; TRBD1 aligns across 8 bases. Unmatched junction bases numbered 9, after V lost 6 bases and J lost 6 bases. Germline CDR1 is SQVTM and CDR2 is ANQGSEA. This CDR3 comprises 13 residues. The CDR3 region has the DNA TGCAGCGTACGCCCGGGACAGGCTCATGGCTACACCTTC. It yields the protein CSVRPGQAHGYTF.

In this sample, this clone is medium-sized. The chain is built from TRBV19 and TRBJ2-7; possibly TRBD1 for D (6 bases). Trimming removed 3 bases from V and 0 bases from J, with 12 bases in between. Per the germline V gene, CDR1 is LNHDA and CDR2 is SQIVND (reference sequence). The CDR3 loop spans 15 amino acids. CDR3 in DNA: TGTGCCAGTAGTATTCGGGACACTGTCTCCTACGAGCAGTACTTC. Translation gives CASSIRDTVSYEQYF.